This note documents a single TCR beta chain sequence. The length of the CDR3 is 11 residues. CDR1 and CDR2 (germline): PRHDT, FYEKMQ (reference sequence). V lost 6 bases and J 5 bases, leaving 7 bases between the germline ends. The record originates from a study of blood T cell repertoires in COVID-19. Sequenced by immunoSEQ multiplex PCR; TCRdb stores in-frame clones only, minus some. The repertoire has 70,000 to 95,000 clones, 85% of them found once; the top ten carry about 20%. The sample taken for sequencing was peripheral blood. The chain combines TRBV13 with TRBJ2-5; no firm D call. This clonotype was sampled from a man at least 80 years old with active or convalescent COVID-19. This chain's CDR3 is CASRKRETQYF. The CDR3 nucleotides read TGTGCCAGCAGGAAGAGGGAGACCCAGTACTTC.